The rows below give T cell receptor beta chains drawn from one sample of a study of cytomegalovirus exposure and HLA in healthy donors. The assay was immunoSEQ multiplex PCR, and TCRdb's table has in-frame clones only and misses some. The data show 75,000 to 90,000 clones, about four fifths seen once. Sequenced material: PBMCs. These receptors were obtained from a male donor in good health and CMV-seropositive. Each CDR3 is given with its conserved first and last residue. Each record gives: D gene, V gene, J gene, clone size, CDR3 protein, CDR3 DNA. A D gene is named only where the DNA matches it firmly. Expanded clones get a size class; other rows say once, few or many, or leave the size out.

TRBD1	TRBV5-1	TRBJ1-1	-	CASSLYGTENTEAFF	TGCGCCAGCAGCCTGTATGGGACAGAGAACACTGAAGCTTTCTTT
-	TRBV27	TRBJ2-1	-	CASSLPGGSSYNEQFF	TGTGCCAGCAGTCTCCCTGGAGGGAGCTCCTACAATGAGCAGTTCTTC
TRBD1	TRBV4-1	TRBJ1-2	-	CASSPAGQGPYGYTF	TGCGCCAGCAGCCCAGCCGGACAGGGACCCTATGGCTACACCTTC
-	TRBV6-6	TRBJ2-4	-	CASSYAGARGKNIQYF	TGTGCCAGCAGCTACGCAGGGGCAAGAGGCAAAAACATTCAGTACTTC
-	TRBV29-1	TRBJ1-1	-	CSVEEGRGSGEAFF	TGCAGCGTTGAAGAAGGCCGGGGGTCCGGTGAAGCTTTCTTT
-	TRBV18	TRBJ1-1	-	CASSPDTSGEAFF	TGTGCCAGCTCACCAGATACTTCCGGAGAGGCTTTCTTT
-	TRBV4-1	TRBJ2-2	-	CASSQGGWELFF	TGCGCCAGCAGCCAAGGAGGGTGGGAGCTGTTTTTT
TRBD1	TRBV27	TRBJ2-5	-	CASSLSTGRETQYF	TGTGCCAGCAGTTTATCGACAGGGCGAGAGACCCAGTACTTC
-	TRBV5-1	TRBJ1-6	few	CASSLQLRGYYNSPLHF	TGCGCCAGCAGCTTGCAGCTACGAGGTTACTATAATTCACCCCTCCACTTT
TRBD1	TRBV7-2	TRBJ1-5	few	CASSSGNPSGQGYQPQHF	TGTGCCAGCAGCTCCGGAAATCCATCGGGACAGGGTTATCAGCCCCAGCATTTT
TRBD2	TRBV4-1	TRBJ2-1	-	CASSSRTSGKLMSSYNEQFF	TGCGCCAGCAGCTCTAGGACTAGCGGAAAGCTTATGAGCTCCTACAATGAGCAGTTCTTC
-	TRBV6-5	TRBJ1-2	-	CASSPGQSRGHTF	TGTGCCAGCAGTCCAGGACAGTCTCGCGGCCATACCTTC
-	TRBV19	TRBJ1-6	-	CASSIAGSGNSPLHF	TGTGCCAGTAGTATTGCAGGCAGCGGGAATTCACCCCTCCACTTT
TRBD2	TRBV6-5	TRBJ2-1	-	CASSYSVSGQMPFF	TGTGCCAGCAGTTACTCGGTTAGCGGGCAGATGCCGTTCTTC
TRBD2	TRBV5-6	TRBJ2-3	-	CASSLAGLARADTQYF	TGTGCCAGCAGCTTGGCCGGACTAGCAAGGGCAGATACGCAGTATTTT
TRBD2	TRBV27	TRBJ2-7	-	CASSFGGSIYEQYF	TGTGCCAGCAGTTTCGGCGGGAGTATCTACGAGCAGTACTTC
-	TRBV27	TRBJ1-2	-	CASSLSAGVGYTF	TGTGCCAGCAGTTTATCAGCCGGGGTTGGCTACACCTTC
-	TRBV9	TRBJ2-7	-	CASSVTGRPEQYF	TGTGCCAGCAGCGTCACGGGAAGGCCCGAGCAGTACTTC
TRBD1	TRBV11-1	TRBJ1-3	-	CASSVGQHTGNTIYF	TGTGCCAGCAGCGTGGGACAGCACACTGGAAACACCATATATTTT
-	TRBV7-6	TRBJ2-1	-	CTSSHLSPGNEQFF	TGTACCAGCAGCCACCTCTCTCCAGGGAATGAGCAGTTCTTC
-	TRBV7-7	TRBJ1-1	-	CASSLGVGTEAFF	TGTGCCAGCAGCTTAGGGGTCGGGACTGAAGCTTTCTTT
-	TRBV6-5	TRBJ1-2	-	CASSYSIAGNYGYTF	TGTGCCAGCAGTTACTCGATCGCGGGAAACTATGGCTACACCTTC
-	TRBV11-3	TRBJ2-4	-	CASSWATGSNQYF	TGTGCCAGCAGCTGGGCCACAGGATCGAATCAGTACTTC
-	TRBV5-6	TRBJ2-7	few	CASSLAGLGQRYEQYF	TGTGCCAGCAGCTTGGCCGGGCTGGGACAACGATACGAGCAGTACTTC
-	TRBV6-1	TRBJ2-2	-	CASSEPGEVTGELFF	TGTGCCAGCAGTGAACCCGGGGAGGTGACCGGGGAGCTGTTTTTT
TRBD1	TRBV19	TRBJ1-4	-	CASRLGQDNEKLFF	TGTGCCAGTAGGCTGGGACAGGATAATGAAAAACTGTTTTTT
-	TRBV10-3	TRBJ2-7	few	CAISEWARANSYEQYF	TGTGCCATCAGTGAGTGGGCCAGGGCCAACTCCTACGAGCAGTACTTC
-	TRBV5-1	TRBJ1-1	-	CASSLAPGNTEAFF	TGCGCCAGCAGCTTGGCACCAGGGAACACTGAAGCTTTCTTT
-	TRBV30	TRBJ1-2	few	CAWSDGQLAFYGYTF	TGTGCCTGGAGTGACGGACAGCTAGCATTCTATGGCTACACCTTC
-	TRBV6-6	TRBJ2-3	-	CAGSDINTDTQYF	TGTGCCGGTTCTGACATAAACACAGATACGCAGTATTTT
-	TRBV15	TRBJ2-1	-	CATSSSRANEQFF	TGTGCCACCAGCAGTTCCAGGGCCAATGAGCAGTTCTTC
TRBD1	TRBV6-5	TRBJ1-2	-	CASRRQGLDGGYTF	TGTGCCAGCAGACGACAGGGCCTTGATGGTGGCTACACCTTC
-	TRBV7-2	TRBJ1-2	-	CASSLDYQGLYGYTF	TGTGCCAGCAGCTTAGATTATCAGGGACTCTATGGCTACACCTTC
-	TRBV2	TRBJ1-1	-	CASSVTGYTEAFF	TGTGCCAGCAGTGTCACAGGGTACACTGAAGCTTTCTTT
-	TRBV19	TRBJ2-3	-	CASSRFGLDTQYF	TGTGCCAGTAGTAGGTTCGGGTTGGATACGCAGTATTTT